This is a list of T cell receptor beta chains from one sample in a study of blood T cell repertoires in COVID-19. Measured with immunoSEQ multiplex PCR; TCRdb has only the in-frame clones, and not every one. The sample lists 300,000 to 400,000 clones, 75% to 90% seen once, with about 1% in the top ten. The specimen sequenced was PBMCs or T cells enriched from blood (not recorded which). The origin of the receptors is a man aged 18 to 30 who had recovered from COVID-19. Each CDR3 is given with its conserved first and last residue. D genes are given only for firm matches. The size of a clone is reported for some rows only, either as once, few or many, or as a class for expanded clones.

v_call,clone_size,d_call,j_call,cdr3_nt,cdr3_aa
TRBV19,few,NA,TRBJ1-6,TGTGCCAGTAGTATGTTACTCCAGGGGCTAGGTAATTCACCCCTCCACTTT,CASSMLLQGLGNSPLHF
TRBV6-2/TRBV6-3,NA,TRBD2,TRBJ2-3,TGTGCCAGCAGTTTCCCAGTGAGGGGAGCGGGAGTCGTTGATACGCAGTATTTT,CASSFPVRGAGVVDTQYF
TRBV4-1,NA,NA,TRBJ1-3,TGCGCCAGCAGCCAAGATCAGGGCCGAAACACCATATATTTT,CASSQDQGRNTIYF
TRBV27,NA,NA,TRBJ2-3,TGTGCCAGCAGTTTACGAGCCGGGAACGCAGATACGCAGTATTTT,CASSLRAGNADTQYF
TRBV12-5,NA,NA,TRBJ2-5,TGTGCTAGTGGTTCTGACCAGGGAAAAGAGACCCAGTACTTC,CASGSDQGKETQYF
TRBV7-9,NA,NA,TRBJ1-2,TGTGCCAGCAGCTCCCTCAGTGGTGCTGGCTACACCTTC,CASSSLSGAGYTF
TRBV20-1,NA,NA,TRBJ2-4,TGCAGTGCTAGTGAGGGAGGCCAAAACATTCAGTACTTC,CSASEGGQNIQYF
TRBV19,NA,TRBD2,TRBJ2-5,TGTGCCAGTAACTTAGCGGGACAAGAGACCCAGTACTTC,CASNLAGQETQYF
TRBV24-1,NA,NA,TRBJ2-1,TGTGCCACCAGTGATTCCCTAACGAAACAGGGTCTCCATGAGCAGTTCTTC,CATSDSLTKQGLHEQFF
TRBV29-1,NA,TRBD1,TRBJ1-2,TGCAGCGTCTCCGCAGGGGGCGCTTTCTTTGCTCTTGGCTACACCTTC,CSVSAGGAFFALGYTF